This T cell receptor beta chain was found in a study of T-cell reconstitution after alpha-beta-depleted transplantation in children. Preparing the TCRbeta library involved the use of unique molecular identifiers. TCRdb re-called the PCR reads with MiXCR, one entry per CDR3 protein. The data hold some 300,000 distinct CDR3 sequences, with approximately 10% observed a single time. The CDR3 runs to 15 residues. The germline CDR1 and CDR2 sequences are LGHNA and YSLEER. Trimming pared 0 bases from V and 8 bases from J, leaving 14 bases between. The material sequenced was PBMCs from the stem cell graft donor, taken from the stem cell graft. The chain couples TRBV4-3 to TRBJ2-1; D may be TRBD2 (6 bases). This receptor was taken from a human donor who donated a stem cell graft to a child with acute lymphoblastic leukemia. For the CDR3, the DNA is TGCGCCAGCAGCCAAGATGGGACTCCTTCTTATGAGCAGTTCTTC. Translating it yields CASSQDGTPSYEQFF.